This T cell receptor beta chain originates from a study of T-cell reconstitution after alpha-beta-depleted transplantation in children. Study-wide findings and caveats: After transplant, at about two months, alpha-beta T cells were reportedly derived from several hundred expanded graft clones. Recipient T cells and thymic progenitors that survived were the source of the high TCRbeta diversity seen at day 60 in some patients.

For TCRbeta, the library was prepared with unique molecular identifiers. TCRdb fed the PCR reads into MiXCR, producing one record per CDR3 protein. The sample lists about 210,000 distinct CDR3 sequences, around a sixth occurring once. On this clonotype itself: Its antigen is still unknown.

V shed 5 bases and J 6 bases; nucleotides not matched to a gene: 9. CDR3 length: 14 amino acids. This chain connects TRBV12-3 or TRBV12-4 to TRBJ2-7; 8 nucleotides align to TRBD1. The sequenced sample was PBMCs, mostly from graft donor cells, obtained 360 days after TCRalphabeta/CD19-depleted stem cell transplant. The clonotype was recovered from a male patient between 2 and 9 years old who had a stem cell transplant for acute lymphoblastic leukemia, so the T cells may come from the graft donor. CDR3 coding DNA: TGTGCCAGCAGTACAGGACAGGGTACGCGCGAGCAGTACTTC. Residues: CASSTGQGTREQYF.